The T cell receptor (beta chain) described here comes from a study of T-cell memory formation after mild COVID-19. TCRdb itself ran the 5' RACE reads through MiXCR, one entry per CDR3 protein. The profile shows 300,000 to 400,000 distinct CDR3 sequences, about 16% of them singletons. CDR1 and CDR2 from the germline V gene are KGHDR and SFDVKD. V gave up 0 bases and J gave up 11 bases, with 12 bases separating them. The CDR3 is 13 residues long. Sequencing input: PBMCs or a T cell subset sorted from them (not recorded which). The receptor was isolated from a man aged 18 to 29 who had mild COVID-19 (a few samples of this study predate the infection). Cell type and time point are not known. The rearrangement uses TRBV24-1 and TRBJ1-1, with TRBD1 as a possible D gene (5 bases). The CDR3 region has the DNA TGTGCCACCAGTGATTTGACTGGGGACCGGGCTTTCTTT. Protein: CATSDLTGDRAFF.